These 27 T cell receptor beta chains came from one sample sequenced in a study of shared clonotypes between healthy human individuals. Profiling relied on immunoSEQ multiplex PCR, and the TCRdb table lists in-frame clones only, not all of them. This sample has over 400,000 clones, with around 96% found just once. Sequencing was done on a sample of naive CD4+ T cells sorted from blood. Subset indicated: CD45RA+ positively selected. These receptors were taken from a woman between 25 and 40 years old in good health.

The V and J genes are TRBV2 and TRBJ2-5; D possibly uses TRBD1 or TRBD2 (7 bases each). The germline V gene has CDR1 SNHLY and CDR2 FYNNEI. CDR3 length equals 15 residues. Trimming left V 6 bases short and J 5 bases short, with 19 bases between. The CDR3 nucleotides read TGTGCCAGCAGCCCTCAGGGGGGGGACGAGGAGACCCAGTACTTC. Its translation is CASSPQGGDEETQYF.

This clone was found a few times. The V call is TRBV19, the J call TRBJ1-5; the D is unclear. In germline, CDR1 is LNHDA, CDR2 SQIVND (reference sequence). The CDR3 consists of 13 residues. V was clipped by 10 bases and J by 1 base, with 11 bases between them. The CDR3 sequence is CATALLSNQPQHF. The CDR3 nucleotides are TGTGCCACTGCCCTTCTCAGCAATCAGCCCCAGCATTTT.

The CDR3 DNA is TGCGCCAGCAGCCAGTTCCCGGGGGTACCCTACGAGCAGTACTTC. Its protein is CASSQFPGVPYEQYF. This chain joins TRBV4-1 and TRBJ2-5; perhaps TRBD2 as D (6 bases). The J call could be wrong; TRBJ2-7 is a better fit for the DNA end. The germline gives CDR1 MGHRA, CDR2 YSYEKL. The CDR3 consists of 15 residues.

The V gene is TRBV27, the J gene TRBJ2-1; 8 bases fit TRBD2. This CDR3 contains 14 residues. With V trimmed by 6 bases and J by 10 bases, 11 bases remained unmatched. CDR1 is MNHEY and CDR2 is SMNVEV in the germline V gene (reference sequence). In nucleotides, the CDR3 is TGTGCCAGCAGCCCTCTAGCGGGCGCGCCGGAGCAGTTCTTC. This encodes CASSPLAGAPEQFF.

This sequence joins TRBV5-1 and TRBJ2-3; D ambiguous. Germline assignment: CDR1 SGHRS and CDR2 YFSETQ. The V end was cut by 5 bases, the J end by 7 bases, with 8 bases between. CDR3 size: 11 residues. The CDR3 region is CASRRIHTQYF. The DNA of the CDR3 is TGCGCCAGCAGGAGGATCCATACGCAGTATTTT.

The V and J genes are TRBV5-8 and TRBJ2-7; 7 positions match TRBD1. CDR3 length equals 14 residues. Per germline, CDR1 SGHTS and CDR2 YDEGEE. The V gene end was trimmed by 3 bases and the J gene end by 3 bases; junction bases not matched to a gene: 6. The CDR3 DNA sequence: TGTGCCAGCAGCTCCACCGGGACAGACTACGAGCAGTACTTC. Its protein is CASSSTGTDYEQYF.

CDR3 region: CASSYGDRGRDEKLFF. Written as DNA, the CDR3 is TGCGCCAGCAGCTACGGGGACAGGGGAAGGGATGAAAAACTGTTTTTT. The rearrangement links TRBV10-2 to TRBJ1-4; TRBD1 matches 10 bases. This CDR3 is built from 16 residues. In germline, CDR1 is WSHSY, CDR2 SAAADI. Losses at the gene ends were 6 bases for V and 6 bases for J; bases not matched to a gene: 10.

This clone has only one observation. V gene TRBV5-1 combines with J gene TRBJ1-1; no firm D call. V dropped 0 bases and J dropped 1 base, with 10 bases sitting between them. The germline V gene has CDR1 SGHRS and CDR2 YFSETQ. The CDR3 has 15 residues. The CDR3 protein is CASSLAAQPNTEAFF. The CDR3, as DNA: TGCGCCAGCAGCTTGGCGGCGCAGCCGAACACTGAAGCTTTCTTT.

This clone was seen just once. The chain couples TRBV5-8 to TRBJ2-1; TRBD2 is a possible D gene (5 bases). Trimming took off 0 bases at V and 4 bases at J, with 17 bases between the two ends. This CDR3 has 17 amino acids. CDR1 SGHTS and CDR2 YDEGEE come from the germline V gene. The CDR3 spells CASSLAWASSPYNEQFF. The CDR3 DNA is TGTGCCAGCAGCTTGGCCTGGGCTAGCAGCCCTTACAATGAGCAGTTCTTC.

The rearrangement uses TRBV19 and TRBJ1-2; 7 bases align to TRBD1. Germline CDR1 is LNHDA and CDR2 is SQIVND (reference sequence). The junction had 6 bases not matched to a gene; V was cut back by 4 bases and J by 1 base. The CDR3 has 15 amino acids. The CDR3 nucleotides are TGTGCCAGTAGTAGGGGACGACAGGGTAACTATGGCTACACCTTC. Its translation is CASSRGRQGNYGYTF.

This clone was seen only once. V gene TRBV5-1 combines with J gene TRBJ2-7; 7 bases map to TRBD2. Trimming cost V 4 bases and J 5 bases; bases outside gene matches: 12. The germline gives CDR1 SGHRS, CDR2 YFSETQ. This CDR3 contains 15 residues. The CDR3 region has the DNA TGCGCCAGCAGCAAAAGCGGCCCGGGGGGAGACGAGCAGTACTTC. Protein: CASSKSGPGGDEQYF.

This rearrangement joins TRBV28 to TRBJ2-7; no firm D call. CDR3 length: 15 amino acids. Germline CDR1 MDHEN, CDR2 SYDVKM. Trimming took 7 bases from V and 4 from J, leaving 20 bases between them. The CDR3 reads CASNTPGPGTYEQYF. The CDR3 region has the DNA TGTGCCAGCAACACTCCGGGCCCTGGAACATACGAGCAGTACTTC.

The rearrangement joins TRBV11-2 to TRBJ2-5, with D possibly matching TRBD2 (5 bases). The CDR3 loop spans 15 amino acids. CDR1 SGHAT and CDR2 FQNNGV come from the germline V gene. Trimming removed 2 bases at V and 0 bases at J, with 10 bases between. CDR3 sequence: CASSLFSGNQETQYF. The CDR3 nucleotides are TGTGCCAGCAGCTTATTCTCCGGGAACCAAGAGACCCAGTACTTC.

The gene calls are TRBV18 and TRBJ1-5; maybe TRBD1 (6 bases). Per germline, CDR1 KGHSH and CDR2 LQKENI. The V gene lost 3 bases and the J gene lost 0 bases, with 15 bases spanning the gap. The CDR3 totals 17 residues. As DNA, the CDR3 is TGTGCCAGCTCACCCGCCGCACGGACAGATAGCAATCAGCCCCAGCATTTT. Amino acid sequence: CASSPAARTDSNQPQHF.

This clone appeared a single time. The chain uses TRBV6-5 and TRBJ1-1; tentatively, D is TRBD1 (6 bases). This CDR3 contains 14 residues. Per the germline V gene, CDR1 is MNHEY and CDR2 is SVGAGI. Trimming removed 4 bases at V and 1 base at J, with 10 bases between. CDR3 sequence (DNA): TGTGCCAGCAGTTTCTCGACAGGGAACACTGAAGCTTTCTTT. This encodes CASSFSTGNTEAFF.

CDR3 loop: CASCQQGIPKNIQYF. DNA of the CDR3: TGTGCCAGCTGCCAACAGGGTATCCCCAAAAACATTCAGTACTTC. This chain uses TRBV2 with TRBJ2-4, with D possibly being TRBD1 (6 bases). Trimming pared 8 bases from V and 2 bases from J, leaving 16 bases between. Germline V lookup: CDR1 SNHLY, CDR2 FYNNEI. CDR3 size: 15 residues.

The rearrangement joins TRBV28 to TRBJ2-3; a weak D match, TRBD1 (5 bases). CDR1 is MDHEN, CDR2 SYDVKM, per germline. The CDR3 loop spans 12 amino acids. Trimming shortened V by 7 bases and J by 0 bases, and 5 bases separated the two germline ends. CDR3 loop: CASTGSTDTQYF. As DNA, the CDR3 is TGTGCCAGCACAGGGAGCACAGATACGCAGTATTTT.

This clone was recorded only once. The chain uses TRBV15 and TRBJ1-4; no definite D call. The germline V gene encodes CDR1 LNHNV and CDR2 YYDKDF (reference sequence). V was cut by 0 bases and J by 5 bases, with 13 bases left in between. The length of the CDR3 is 16 residues. In DNA form, the CDR3 reads TGTGCCACCAGCAGAGATTTCACGGGCGTAAATGAAAAACTGTTTTTT. Translating gives CATSRDFTGVNEKLFF.

This chain joins TRBV4-1 and TRBJ2-7, with 7 bases aligning to TRBD1. Germline-derived CDR1 and CDR2 are MGHRA and YSYEKL. The CDR3 sequence is 14 residues long. The ends lost 4 bases at V and 3 bases at J; junction bases unmatched: 6. The CDR3 bases are TGCGCCAGCAGCCGGGCCGGGACAGACTACGAGCAGTACTTC. It specifies CASSRAGTDYEQYF.

This chain uses TRBV18 with TRBJ2-4, with 7 positions matching TRBD1. Trimming removed 5 bases from V and 0 bases from J; junction bases left unmatched: 10. The germline V gene encodes CDR1 KGHSH and CDR2 LQKENI. The CDR3 totals 17 residues. The CDR3 sequence is CASSADRVRIAKNIQYF. CDR3 coding DNA: TGTGCCAGCTCAGCCGACAGGGTCAGAATAGCCAAAAACATTCAGTACTTC.

The chain joins TRBV30 to TRBJ2-7; tentative D call: TRBD1 (5 bases). The CDR3 is 14 amino acids. Per the germline V gene, CDR1 is GTSNPN and CDR2 is SVGIG (reference sequence). Trimming removed 0 bases from V and 0 bases from J, with 9 bases in between. CDR3 sequence: CAWSVGPLSYEQYF. Here the CDR3 DNA reads TGTGCCTGGAGTGTGGGGCCTCTCTCCTACGAGCAGTACTTC.

The genes are TRBV6-4 and TRBJ1-4; D unresolved. Trimming cost V 3 bases and J 0 bases, with 8 bases left between them. This CDR3 is built from 15 residues. Germline V CDR1 and CDR2: MRHNA, SNTAGT. The CDR3 DNA is TGTGCCAGCAGTGATGGTCGACCAACTAATGAAAAACTGTTTTTT. Its translation is CASSDGRPTNEKLFF.

The chain couples TRBV11-1 to TRBJ2-1, with D possibly matching TRBD2 (5 bases). Trimming took off 1 base at V and 5 bases at J, with 15 bases between the two ends. From germline, CDR1 is SGHAT and CDR2 FQDESV (reference sequence). The CDR3 is 16 residues long. CDR3 loop: CASSLGLALNHNEQFF. DNA for the CDR3: TGTGCCAGCAGCTTAGGGCTAGCCCTCAACCACAATGAGCAGTTCTTC.

The chain recombines TRBV9 with TRBJ2-1; D remains ambiguous. The CDR3 is made up of 16 amino acids. Germline loops: CDR1 SGDLS, CDR2 YYNGEE. Trimming cost V 0 bases and J 5 bases, with 15 bases left between them. CDR3: CASSVGVIRQNNEQFF. Written as DNA, the CDR3 is TGTGCCAGCAGCGTAGGAGTGATACGACAAAACAATGAGCAGTTCTTC.

The rearrangement links TRBV6-5 to TRBJ1-2, with 8 bases matching TRBD1. Germline V gives CDR1 MNHEY, CDR2 SVGAGI. The CDR3 totals 14 residues. V trimming: 5 bases; J trimming: 4 bases; junction bases outside the gene matches: 6. The CDR3 region has the DNA TGTGCCAGCAGTCCAGGACAGGGCGTCTATGGCTACACCTTC. It encodes CASSPGQGVYGYTF.

The chain combines TRBV5-1 with TRBJ2-1, with 12 bases lining up with TRBD2. Germline V gene lookup returns CDR1 SGHRS and CDR2 YFSETQ. V shed 0 bases, J shed 2 bases, and the junction held 6 bases outside the gene matches. The CDR3 spans 18 residues. As DNA, the CDR3 is TGCGCCAGCAGCTTGGTTTGGACTAGCGGGATTGCCTACAATGAGCAGTTCTTC. This encodes CASSLVWTSGIAYNEQFF.

The CDR3 is CASATVSYEQYF. CDR3 in DNA: TGTGCCAGCGCGACAGTATCCTACGAGCAGTACTTC. The chain recombines TRBV18 with TRBJ2-7; the D gene is possibly TRBD1 (5 bases). This CDR3 is built from 12 residues. Germline lookup yields CDR1 KGHSH and CDR2 LQKENI. V was cut by 8 bases and J by 1 base, with 9 bases left in between.